This TCR beta chain was sequenced for a study of blood T cells in healthy people across ages. For every donor, a draw yielded ten milliliters of peripheral blood. Only a few counts were recorded for this clonotype. This CDR3 contains 15 residues. V dropped 6 bases and J dropped 3; count of bases not matched to a gene: 14. CDR1 is DFQATT, CDR2 SNEGSKA, per germline (reference sequence). Sample-barcoded 5' priming and a J-beta primer mix drove a second PCR of roughly 6 to 12 cycles. Each CDR3 protein gets one entry after TCRdb re-called the 5' RACE reads with MiXCR. The data show around 1,500,000 distinct CDR3 sequences, about 28% seen once.

Sequencing was carried out using blood. The chain combines TRBV20-1 with TRBJ2-7, with 7 bases fitting TRBD2. The sequence came from a woman aged 30 to 39 in good health. The CDR3 protein is CSAPGPGTTYYEQYF. The CDR3 nucleotides read TGCAGTGCCCCGGGCCCAGGGACTACCTACTACGAGCAGTACTTC.